Each of the 11 T cell receptor beta chains below was sequenced from the same sample in a study of lymphopenia after photon versus proton radiotherapy. This table comes from immunoSEQ multiplex PCR, and its TCRdb copy is limited to in-frame clones, with some not included. The table shows approximately 30,000 clones, with around 80% occurring only once. This specimen consisted of peripheral blood, obtained from a patient treated with photon-based radiotherapy. These receptors all come from a man aged 50 to 59 with gastric cancer.

This clone was counted only a few times. This chain joins TRBV28 and TRBJ1-5; TRBD1 agrees at 7 bases. Germline assignment: CDR1 MDHEN and CDR2 SYDVKM. There are 13 residues in the CDR3. V lost 6 bases, J lost 7 bases, and 6 bases stayed unmatched. CDR3 sequence (DNA): TGTGCCAGCAGACCGGGACAGACCCAGCCCCAGCATTTT. The encoded protein is CASRPGQTQPQHF. Together with reference TRBV28 and TRBJ1-5, the CDR3 gives the full variable domain: DVKVTQSSRYLVKRTGEKVFLECVQDMDHENMFWYRQDPGLGLRLIYFSYDVKMKEKGDIPEGYSVSREKKERFSLILESASTNQTSMYLCASRPGQTQPQHFGDGTRLSIL.

The chain uses TRBV19 and TRBJ2-3; tentative D call: TRBD2 (6 bases). Trimming shortened V by 0 bases and J by 6 bases, and 7 bases separated the two germline ends. This CDR3 is built from 13 residues. Germline lookup yields CDR1 LNHDA and CDR2 SQIVND (reference sequence). This CDR3 is CASSIDGGDTQYF. The CDR3 DNA reads TGTGCCAGTAGTATAGATGGGGGGGATACGCAGTATTTT.

In its sample, this clone was seen a few times. The chain links TRBV4-3 to TRBJ2-5; 8 nucleotides align to TRBD1. CDR1 LGHNA and CDR2 YSLEER come from the germline V gene. J gave up 2 bases and V 1 base, and 3 bases lay outside the gene matches. CDR3 size: 15 residues. CDR3 region: CASSQGTGRQETQYF. CDR3 nucleotide sequence: TGCGCCAGCAGCCAAGGGACAGGGAGACAAGAGACCCAGTACTTC.

The sample holds one count of this clone. The chain joins TRBV11-2 to TRBJ2-2; D is unclear. CDR3 length equals 14 residues. Germline loops: CDR1 SGHAT, CDR2 FQNNGV. The germline V and J ends were trimmed by 0 bases and 6 bases, with 8 bases remaining between them. CDR3 residues: CASSLERWAGELFF. The CDR3 bases are TGTGCCAGCAGCTTAGAAAGGTGGGCCGGGGAGCTGTTTTTT. Together with reference TRBV11-2 and TRBJ2-2, the CDR3 gives the full variable domain: EAGVAQSPRYKIIEKRQSVAFWCNPISGHATLYWYQQILGQGPKLLIQFQNNGVVDDSQLPKDRFSAERLKGVDSTLKIQPAKLEDSAVYLCASSLERWAGELFFGEGSRLTVL.

This clone was observed a handful of times. The chain joins TRBV11-2 to TRBJ2-7, with a possible D match to TRBD1 (6 bases). Per the germline V gene, CDR1 is SGHAT and CDR2 is FQNNGV. CDR3 size: 15 residues. V was trimmed by 5 bases and J by 2 bases, leaving 16 bases between them. The CDR3 nucleotides read TGTGCCAGCAGCCACCCAACTCAGGGGACCTACGAGCAGTACGTC. The encoded protein is CASSHPTQGTYEQYV.

The chain uses TRBV5-1 and TRBJ1-2; D unresolved. Trimming shortened V by 3 bases and J by 2 bases, and 11 bases separated the two germline ends. The length of the CDR3 is 14 residues. Germline assignment: CDR1 SGHRS and CDR2 YFSETQ. The CDR3 region has the DNA TGCGCCAGCAGCTATGCCAGAACCAACTATGGCTACACCTTC. Translating gives CASSYARTNYGYTF.

J is TRBJ1-5 and V is TRBV5-5; D perhaps matches TRBD1 (5 bases). Germline V gives CDR1 SGHKS, CDR2 YYEKEE (reference sequence). V was pared by 1 base and J by 1 base, with 9 bases between. The CDR3 consists of 15 residues. CDR3 sequence: CASSLSGLSNQPQHF. The CDR3 nucleotides read TGTGCCAGCAGCTTGTCGGGGCTAAGCAATCAGCCCCAGCATTTT.

The chain joins TRBV7-2 to TRBJ1-3, with D unresolved. Trimming stripped 2 bases from V and 4 bases from J, with 6 bases between. Germline values: CDR1 SGHTA, CDR2 FQGNSA. The CDR3 covers 13 residues. This chain's CDR3 is CASSLSTGNTIYF. CDR3 DNA sequence: TGTGCCAGCAGCTTATCGACCGGAAACACCATATATTTT.

The chain employs TRBV2 and TRBJ2-7; D gene uncertain. The germline V gene encodes CDR1 SNHLY and CDR2 FYNNEI. Trimming left V 5 bases short and J 3 bases short, with 8 bases between. The CDR3 runs 12 residues. CDR3: CASSTDHYEQYF. In DNA, the CDR3 is TGTGCCAGCAGTACGGACCACTACGAGCAGTACTTC. Together with reference TRBV2 and TRBJ2-7, the CDR3 gives the full variable domain: EPEVTQTPSHQVTQMGQEVILRCVPISNHLYFYWYRQILGQKVEFLVSFYNNEISEKSEIFDDQFSVERPDGSNFTLKIRSTKLEDSAMYFCASSTDHYEQYFGPGTRLTVT.

This clone was found once. The rearrangement links TRBV19 to TRBJ1-1, with unresolved D. Trimming stripped 7 bases from V and 4 bases from J, with 16 bases between. The germline CDR1 and CDR2 sequences are LNHDA and SQIVND (reference sequence). The CDR3 loop spans 14 amino acids. This CDR3 reads CASTDRGGSTEAFF. The CDR3 DNA is TGTGCCAGTACCGACCGGGGAGGGAGCACTGAAGCTTTCTTT.

The chain has TRBV5-6 and TRBJ2-7, with TRBD1 matching 11 bases. The V gene's germline CDR1 is SGHDT and CDR2 YYEEEE. J gave up 2 bases and V 3 bases, and 4 bases lay outside the gene matches. CDR3 length: 15 residues. CDR3 amino acids: CASSSGTGGTYEQYV. The CDR3 DNA sequence: TGTGCCAGCAGCTCCGGGACAGGGGGTACCTACGAGCAGTACGTC.